The 17 T cell receptor beta chains given below trace back to one sample, sequenced in a study of shared clonotypes between healthy human individuals. TCRdb's copy holds only in-frame clones and misses some; the assay was immunoSEQ multiplex PCR. The sample comprises 2 million to 2.5 million clones, almost 96% of which are singletons, and around 0.13% rests with the top ten. The sample taken for sequencing was naive CD4+ T cells sorted from blood. Described subset: CD45RA+ positively selected. The source of these receptors is a man aged 18 to 30 in good health.

The J gene is TRBJ1-2, the V gene TRBV19; TRBD1 aligns across 7 bases. Germline-derived CDR1 and CDR2 are LNHDA and SQIVND (reference sequence). This CDR3 contains 14 residues. V lost 6 bases to trimming and J lost 8 bases; unmatched junction nucleotides: 12. The CDR3 is CASSTGQPGLGYTF. The CDR3 DNA reads TGTGCCAGTAGCACGGGACAGCCCGGCTTGGGCTACACCTTC.

The chain couples TRBV7-9 to TRBJ1-2; unclear D gene. Trimming took 0 bases from V and 0 from J, leaving 14 bases between them. Germline CDR1 and CDR2: SEHNR and FQNEAQ (reference sequence). This CDR3 has 17 amino acids. This CDR3 is CASSLAGRADTNYGYTF. The CDR3 DNA is TGTGCCAGCAGCTTAGCGGGTAGGGCCGACACTAACTATGGCTACACCTTC.

The chain recombines TRBV19 with TRBJ1-1, with a possible D match to TRBD1 (5 bases). CDR1 LNHDA and CDR2 SQIVND come from the germline V gene (reference sequence). The CDR3 extends over 15 amino acids. V lost 6 bases, J lost 3 bases, and 17 bases lay in between. CDR3 DNA sequence: TGTGCCAGTAGCATCGCCGGGACGGATTACACTGAAGCTTTCTTT. This gives the protein CASSIAGTDYTEAFF.

V usage is TRBV7-3 and J usage is TRBJ1-2; D gene uncertain. Looked up from germline, CDR1 is SGHTA and CDR2 is FQGTGA. Trimming removed 4 bases from V and 6 bases from J, with 18 bases in between. CDR3 length equals 15 residues. This CDR3 reads CASSSGRKYRDGYTF. The CDR3 DNA follows: TGTGCCAGCAGCTCCGGACGTAAATATAGGGATGGCTACACCTTC.

This chain links TRBV15 with TRBJ1-6, with D possibly being TRBD1 (6 bases). The length of the CDR3 is 14 residues. V lost 3 bases and J 10 bases, leaving 13 bases between the germline ends. Germline V CDR1 and CDR2: LNHNV, YYDKDF (reference sequence). CDR3 bases: TGTGCCACCAGCAGCGGGACATCCGTCTCACCCCTCCACTTT. Its protein is CATSSGTSVSPLHF.

The chain combines TRBV19 with TRBJ2-2; tentative D call: TRBD2 (6 bases). The CDR3 runs to 16 residues. Between the trimmed V and J ends, which lost 4 bases and 2 bases, there was a span of 14 bases. The germline CDR1 and CDR2 sequences are LNHDA and SQIVND (reference sequence). The CDR3, as DNA: TGTGCCAGTAGTAAACATGGACTACAAAACACCGGGGAGCTGTTTTTT. Protein: CASSKHGLQNTGELFF.

The V gene is TRBV6-1, the J gene TRBJ2-7; D possibly corresponds to TRBD1 (5 bases). The germline V and J ends were trimmed by 5 bases and 4 bases, with 12 bases remaining between them. The germline CDR1 and CDR2 sequences are MNHNS and SASEGT. The CDR3 contains 13 residues. CDR3 coding DNA: TGTGCCAGCAGTAACGCAGGGTCATACGAGCAGTACTTC. Translated: CASSNAGSYEQYF.

This chain uses TRBV28 with TRBJ1-1; no clear D. Trimming left V 6 bases short and J 1 base short, with 9 bases between. The CDR3 sequence is 13 residues long. Per the germline V gene, CDR1 is MDHEN and CDR2 is SYDVKM. CDR3 loop: CASRLDGNTEAFF. CDR3 coding DNA: TGTGCCAGCAGACTGGACGGGAACACTGAAGCTTTCTTT.

The chain combines TRBV21-1 with TRBJ2-7; no check of the table's D call, TRBD1, against the DNA was made. TRBV21-1 is a recognized pseudogene. This CDR3 spans 18 amino acids. The CDR3 here is CASSKALAGTQCSYEQYF. The DNA for the CDR3 is TGTGCCAGCAGCAAAGCGCTGGCAGGCACCCAGTGCTCCTACGAGCAGTACTTC.

The chain carries TRBV4-1 and TRBJ1-1, with D possibly matching TRBD1 (5 bases). CDR1 is MGHRA and CDR2 is YSYEKL in the germline V gene. V was pared by 1 base and J by 5 bases, with 14 bases between. The CDR3 covers 15 residues. CDR3 DNA: TGCGCCAGCAGCCAAGGGGGCTATTCGGGGACTGAAGCTTTCTTT. The encoded protein is CASSQGGYSGTEAFF.

This chain links TRBV11-1 with TRBJ2-2; 9 bases fit TRBD1. Germline-derived CDR1 and CDR2 are SGHAT and FQDESV (reference sequence). Trimming removed 3 bases from V and 3 bases from J; junction bases left unmatched: 2. The CDR3 is 15 residues long. CDR3: CASSLGDRDTGELFF. As DNA, the CDR3 is TGTGCCAGCAGCTTGGGGGACAGGGACACCGGGGAGCTGTTTTTT.

J is TRBJ1-3 and V is TRBV11-1; D may be TRBD1 (5 bases). Germline values: CDR1 SGHAT, CDR2 FQDESV (reference sequence). Trimming removed 3 bases from V and 0 bases from J, with 9 bases in between. The CDR3 totals 15 residues. The CDR3 DNA is TGTGCCAGCAGCTTGGGGCAGGTCTCTGGAAACACCATATATTTT. It yields the protein CASSLGQVSGNTIYF.

The chain joins TRBV5-6 to TRBJ1-6, with no clear D. Germline V gene data show CDR1 as SGHDT and CDR2 as YYEEEE. The CDR3 consists of 13 residues. V was trimmed by 1 base and J by 7 bases, leaving 6 bases between them. CDR3 nucleotides: TGTGCCAGCAGCTTGTTCGCGAATTCACCCCTCCACTTT. This translates into CASSLFANSPLHF.

V is TRBV12-5 and J is TRBJ1-1; D call uncertain. The V end lost 2 bases, the J end lost 3 bases, and 10 bases lay between the germline ends. The CDR3 length is 14 residues. CDR1 and CDR2 from the germline V gene are LGHNT and FRNRAP. The CDR3 reads CASGLIPQDTEAFF. The CDR3 bases are TGTGCTAGTGGTTTGATACCTCAGGACACTGAAGCTTTCTTT.

CDR3 residues: CATREVGNQPQHF. CDR3 sequence (DNA): TGTGCCACCCGGGAGGTGGGGAATCAGCCCCAGCATTTT. This chain links TRBV19 with TRBJ1-5; no definite D call. Germline V gene data show CDR1 as LNHDA and CDR2 as SQIVND (reference sequence). Trimming left V 10 bases short and J 4 bases short, with 14 bases between. This CDR3 region has 13 residues.

Here the CDR3 reads CASSEEWRRGYTF. CDR3 DNA sequence: TGTGCCAGCAGTGAAGAATGGCGGCGGGGCTACACCTTC. The chain employs TRBV6-1 and TRBJ1-2; D not certain. CDR3 length equals 13 residues. Trimming cost V 1 base and J 8 bases, with 11 bases left between them. In germline, CDR1 is MNHNS, CDR2 SASEGT.

The gene calls are TRBV6-5 and TRBJ2-5; TRBD2 agrees at 8 bases. Germline lookup yields CDR1 MNHEY and CDR2 SVGAGI. CDR3 length: 15 amino acids. The ends lost 2 bases at V and 3 bases at J; junction bases unmatched: 5. The DNA for the CDR3 is TGTGCCAGCAGTTACACCGGGACTAGGGAAGAGACCCAGTACTTC. Protein: CASSYTGTREETQYF.